This T cell receptor beta chain was retrieved from a study of control samples from healthy donors and cancer patients. Method: immunoSEQ multiplex PCR; TCRdb's copy keeps in-frame clones and lacks some. The data hold 150,000 to 200,000 clones, with roughly 91% observed a single time. The CDR3 consists of 16 residues. V lost 6 bases, J lost 2 bases, and 5 bases stayed unmatched. CDR1 is SGHTA and CDR2 is FQGNSA in the germline V gene. Sequenced sample: blood. The V gene is TRBV7-2, the J gene TRBJ2-1, with 12 bases fitting TRBD2. The origin of this receptor is a woman aged 25-40 years in good health. CDR3 region: CASRTGLAGPYNEQFF. The CDR3 DNA sequence: TGTGCCAGCAGGACGGGACTAGCGGGCCCCTACAATGAGCAGTTCTTC. Combining the CDR3 with reference TRBV7-2 and TRBJ2-1 gives the whole variable domain GAGVSQSPSNKVTEKGKDVELRCDPISGHTALYWYRQSLGQGLEFLIYFQGNSAPDKSGLPSDRFSAERTGGSVSTLTIQRTQQEDSAVYLCASRTGLAGPYNEQFFGPGTRLTVL.